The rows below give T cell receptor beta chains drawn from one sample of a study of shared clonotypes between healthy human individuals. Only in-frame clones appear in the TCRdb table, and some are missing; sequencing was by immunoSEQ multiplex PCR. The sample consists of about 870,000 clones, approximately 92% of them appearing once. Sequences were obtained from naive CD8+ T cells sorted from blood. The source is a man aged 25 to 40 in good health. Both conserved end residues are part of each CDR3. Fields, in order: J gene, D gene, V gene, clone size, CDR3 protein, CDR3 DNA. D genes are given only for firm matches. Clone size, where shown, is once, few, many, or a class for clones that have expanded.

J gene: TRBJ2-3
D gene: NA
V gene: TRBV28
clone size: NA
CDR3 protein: CASTNLPDLYTLDTQYF
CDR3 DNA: TGTGCCAGCACCAACCTCCCGGATCTATACACATTAGATACGCAGTATTTT

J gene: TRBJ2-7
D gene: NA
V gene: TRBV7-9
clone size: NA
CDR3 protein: CASFATSSGEQYF
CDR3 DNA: TGTGCCAGCTTCGCGACTAGTTCGGGCGAGCAGTACTTC

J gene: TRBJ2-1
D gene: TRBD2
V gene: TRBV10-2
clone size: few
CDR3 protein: CASSEGLAAGDEQFF
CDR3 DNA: TGCGCCAGCAGTGAGGGACTAGCAGCAGGGGATGAGCAGTTCTTC

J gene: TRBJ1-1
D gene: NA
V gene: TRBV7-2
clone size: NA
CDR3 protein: CASNSGITNTEAFF
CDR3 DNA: TGTGCCAGCAATTCAGGGATTACGAACACTGAAGCTTTCTTT

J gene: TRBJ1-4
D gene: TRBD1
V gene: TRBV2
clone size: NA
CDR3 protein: CATTGQRNREVFF
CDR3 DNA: TGTGCCACCACGGGACAGAGAAACAGGGAGGTGTTTTTT

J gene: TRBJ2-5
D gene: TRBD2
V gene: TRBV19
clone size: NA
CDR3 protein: CASSSGLAVPQETQYF
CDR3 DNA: TGTGCCAGTAGTTCCGGACTAGCGGTCCCTCAAGAGACCCAGTACTTC

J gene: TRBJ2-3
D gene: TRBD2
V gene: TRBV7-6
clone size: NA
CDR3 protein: CASSELAGSTDTQYF
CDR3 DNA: TGTGCCAGCAGCGAACTAGCGGGAAGCACAGATACGCAGTATTTT

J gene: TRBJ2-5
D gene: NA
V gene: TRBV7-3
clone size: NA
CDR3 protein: CASRPLNGDTQYF
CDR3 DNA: TGTGCCAGCAGGCCCCTAAATGGCGATACCCAGTACTTC

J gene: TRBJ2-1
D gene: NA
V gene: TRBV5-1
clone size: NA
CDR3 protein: CASSNGLYNEQFF
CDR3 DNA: TGCGCCAGCAGCAACGGACTGTACAATGAGCAGTTCTTC

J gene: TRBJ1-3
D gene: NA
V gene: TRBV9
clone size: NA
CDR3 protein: CASSVDPTSSGNTIYF
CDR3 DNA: TGTGCCAGCAGCGTAGATCCGACGAGCTCTGGAAACACCATATATTTT

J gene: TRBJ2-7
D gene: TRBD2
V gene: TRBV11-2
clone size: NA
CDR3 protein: CASSHSGSLLFEQYF
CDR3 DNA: TGTGCCAGCAGTCACAGCGGGAGTCTTCTTTTCGAGCAGTACTTC

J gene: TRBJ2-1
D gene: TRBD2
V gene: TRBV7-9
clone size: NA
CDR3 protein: CASSHGTSENEQFF
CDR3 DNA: TGTGCCAGCAGCCATGGGACTAGCGAAAATGAGCAGTTCTTC

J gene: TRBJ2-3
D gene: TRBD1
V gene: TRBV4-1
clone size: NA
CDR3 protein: CASSQRGGVGTDTQYF
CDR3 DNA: TGCGCCAGCAGCCAAAGAGGGGGCGTGGGCACAGATACGCAGTATTTT

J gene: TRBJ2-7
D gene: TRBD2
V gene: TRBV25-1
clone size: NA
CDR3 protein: CASSESGLAGRTYEQYF
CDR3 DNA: TGTGCCAGCAGTGAATCGGGACTAGCGGGAAGAACCTACGAGCAGTACTTC

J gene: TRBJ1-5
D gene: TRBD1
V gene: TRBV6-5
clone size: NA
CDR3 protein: CASSTGGGNQPQHF
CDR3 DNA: TGTGCCAGCAGTACAGGGGGCGGCAATCAGCCCCAGCATTTT

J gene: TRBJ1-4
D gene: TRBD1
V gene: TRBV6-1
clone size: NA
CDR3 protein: CASSEPMDRNEKLFF
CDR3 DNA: TGTGCCAGCAGTGAGCCTATGGACAGGAATGAAAAACTGTTTTTT

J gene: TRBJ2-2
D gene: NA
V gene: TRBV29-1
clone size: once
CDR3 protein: CSAQPHRGELFF
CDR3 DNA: TGCAGCGCTCAACCCCACAGGGGGGAGCTGTTTTTT

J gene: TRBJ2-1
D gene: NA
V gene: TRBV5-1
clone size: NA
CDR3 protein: CASSPLSGQSSYNEQFF
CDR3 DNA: TGCGCCAGCAGCCCTCTTAGCGGACAAAGCTCCTACAATGAGCAGTTCTTC

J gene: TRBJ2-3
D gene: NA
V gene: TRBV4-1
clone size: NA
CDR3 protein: CASSADWSGGTDTQYF
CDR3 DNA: TGCGCCAGCAGCGCAGACTGGTCAGGGGGGACAGATACGCAGTATTTT

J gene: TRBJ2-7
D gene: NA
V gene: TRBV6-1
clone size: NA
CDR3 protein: CASSEWGLDRAPQYF
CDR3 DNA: TGTGCCAGCAGTGAATGGGGGCTCGACAGAGCTCCGCAGTACTTC

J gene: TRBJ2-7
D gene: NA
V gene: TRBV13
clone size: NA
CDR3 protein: CASSFSSYEQYF
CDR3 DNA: TGTGCCAGCAGCTTTAGTTCCTACGAGCAGTACTTC

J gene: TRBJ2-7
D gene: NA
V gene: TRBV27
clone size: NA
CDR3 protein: CASSYGQFYEQYF
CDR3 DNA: TGTGCCAGCAGTTACGGACAATTCTACGAGCAGTACTTC

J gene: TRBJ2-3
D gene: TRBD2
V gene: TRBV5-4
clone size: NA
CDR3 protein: CASRWTSGARSSTDTQYF
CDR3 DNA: TGTGCCAGCAGGTGGACTAGCGGGGCGAGATCTAGCACAGATACGCAGTATTTT

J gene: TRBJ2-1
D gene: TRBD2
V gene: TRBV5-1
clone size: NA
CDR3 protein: CASSGLAGAVNEQFF
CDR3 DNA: TGCGCCAGCAGCGGACTAGCGGGAGCCGTCAATGAGCAGTTCTTC

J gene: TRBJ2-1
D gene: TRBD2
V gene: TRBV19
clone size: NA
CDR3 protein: CASSSTSGSFGEQFF
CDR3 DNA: TGTGCCAGTAGTTCGACTAGCGGGAGTTTCGGTGAGCAGTTCTTC

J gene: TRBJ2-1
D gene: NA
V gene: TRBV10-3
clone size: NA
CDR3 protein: CAISEPSIANEQFF
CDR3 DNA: TGTGCCATCAGTGAGCCCAGTATCGCGAATGAGCAGTTCTTC

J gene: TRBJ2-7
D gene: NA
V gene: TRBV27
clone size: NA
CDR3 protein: CASSWRDSPYEQYF
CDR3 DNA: TGTGCCAGCAGTTGGAGGGACAGTCCCTACGAGCAGTACTTC

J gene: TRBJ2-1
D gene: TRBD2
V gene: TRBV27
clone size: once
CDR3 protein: CASTSGTLYNEQFF
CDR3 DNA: TGTGCCAGCACTAGCGGAACCCTCTACAATGAGCAGTTCTTC

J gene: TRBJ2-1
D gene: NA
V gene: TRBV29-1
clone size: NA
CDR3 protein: CSVEGPVDQVSYSYNEQFF
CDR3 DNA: TGCAGCGTTGAAGGGCCAGTTGACCAAGTTTCCTACTCCTACAATGAGCAGTTCTTC

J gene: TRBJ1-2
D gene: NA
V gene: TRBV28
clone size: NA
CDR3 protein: CASSLSGRFYGYTF
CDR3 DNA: TGTGCCAGCAGTCTCTCAGGGCGGTTTTATGGCTACACCTTC

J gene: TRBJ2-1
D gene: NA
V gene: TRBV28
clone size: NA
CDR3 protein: CASSLGGGPSYNEQFF
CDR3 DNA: TGTGCCAGCAGTTTAGGGGGCGGGCCTTCCTACAATGAGCAGTTCTTC

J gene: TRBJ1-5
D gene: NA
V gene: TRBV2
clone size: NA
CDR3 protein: CASRRGINSNQPQHF
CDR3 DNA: TGTGCCAGCAGAAGAGGCATAAATAGCAATCAGCCCCAGCATTTT

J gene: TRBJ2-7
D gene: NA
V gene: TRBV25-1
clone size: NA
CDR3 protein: CASSRGVEQYF
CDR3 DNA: TGTGCCAGCAGTAGGGGGGTCGAGCAGTACTTC

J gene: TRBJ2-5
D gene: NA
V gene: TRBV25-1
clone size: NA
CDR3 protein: CASQQVLQETQYF
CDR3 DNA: TGTGCCAGCCAACAGGTCCTCCAAGAGACCCAGTACTTC

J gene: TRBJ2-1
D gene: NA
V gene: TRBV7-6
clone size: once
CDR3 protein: CASSWRGGGAFHEQFF
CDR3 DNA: TGTGCCAGCAGCTGGAGGGGGGGAGGCGCTTTCCATGAGCAGTTCTTC

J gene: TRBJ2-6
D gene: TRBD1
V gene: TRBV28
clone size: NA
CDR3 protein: CASRGTGGAGANVLTF
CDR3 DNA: TGTGCCAGCAGAGGGACAGGGGGCGCTGGGGCCAACGTCCTGACTTTC

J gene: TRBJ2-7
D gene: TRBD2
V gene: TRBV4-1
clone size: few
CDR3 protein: CASSQISGSSYEQYF
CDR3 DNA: TGCGCCAGCAGCCAAATTAGCGGGAGCTCCTACGAGCAGTACTTC

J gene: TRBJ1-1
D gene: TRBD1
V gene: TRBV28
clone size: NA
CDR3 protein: CASRGQGWVEAFF
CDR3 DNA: TGTGCCAGCAGAGGACAGGGGTGGGTTGAAGCTTTCTTT

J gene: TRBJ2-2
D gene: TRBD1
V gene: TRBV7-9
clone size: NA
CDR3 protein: CASRIGTGNTGELFF
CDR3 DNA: TGTGCCAGCAGAATAGGGACAGGGAACACCGGGGAGCTGTTTTTT

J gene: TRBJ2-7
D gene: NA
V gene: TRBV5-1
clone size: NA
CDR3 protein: CASRTLGAPAYEQYF
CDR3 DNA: TGCGCCAGCAGAACCCTCGGGGCTCCGGCCTACGAGCAGTACTTC

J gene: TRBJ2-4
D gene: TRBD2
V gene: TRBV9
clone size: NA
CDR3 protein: CASSVEGGGRDGVIQYF
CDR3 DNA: TGTGCCAGCAGCGTAGAGGGCGGGGGACGTGACGGAGTCATTCAGTACTTC

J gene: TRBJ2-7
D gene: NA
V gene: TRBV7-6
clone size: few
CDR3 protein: CASSSGIEQYF
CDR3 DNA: TGTGCCAGCAGCTCCGGTATCGAGCAGTACTTC

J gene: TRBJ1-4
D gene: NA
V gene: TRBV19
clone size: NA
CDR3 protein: CASSDWQVNYEKLFF
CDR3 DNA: TGTGCCAGTTCCGACTGGCAGGTTAACTATGAAAAACTGTTTTTT

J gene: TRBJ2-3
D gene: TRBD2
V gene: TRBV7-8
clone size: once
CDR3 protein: CASRYLAASTDTQYF
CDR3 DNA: TGTGCCAGCAGATATCTAGCGGCTAGCACAGATACGCAGTATTTT

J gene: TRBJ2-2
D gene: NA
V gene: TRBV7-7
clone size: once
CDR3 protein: CASSLVSGETGELFF
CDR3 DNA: TGTGCTAGCAGCTTAGTATCAGGGGAAACCGGGGAGCTGTTTTTT

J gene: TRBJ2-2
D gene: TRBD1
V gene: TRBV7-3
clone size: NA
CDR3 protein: CASSLTKTGQGASGELFF
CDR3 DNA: TGTGCCAGCAGCTTGACAAAGACGGGACAGGGGGCTAGCGGGGAGCTGTTTTTT

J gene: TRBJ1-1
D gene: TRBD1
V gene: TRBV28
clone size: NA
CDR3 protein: CASSFPGQGGGTEAFF
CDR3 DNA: TGTGCCAGCAGTTTCCCGGGACAGGGCGGTGGCACTGAAGCTTTCTTT

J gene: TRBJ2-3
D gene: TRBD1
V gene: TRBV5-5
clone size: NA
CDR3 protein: CASSTLEGTGISDTQYF
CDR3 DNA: TGTGCCAGCAGCACGCTTGAAGGGACAGGGATCTCAGATACGCAGTATTTT

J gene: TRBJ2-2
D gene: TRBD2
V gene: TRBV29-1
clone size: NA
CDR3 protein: CSVRVAGETGELFF
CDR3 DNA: TGCAGCGTTAGGGTAGCGGGAGAAACCGGGGAGCTGTTTTTT

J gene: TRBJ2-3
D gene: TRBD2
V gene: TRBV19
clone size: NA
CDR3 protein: CASSIIVGTSGPSTDTQYF
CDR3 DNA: TGTGCCAGTAGTATAATCGTCGGGACTAGCGGCCCTAGCACAGATACGCAGTATTTT

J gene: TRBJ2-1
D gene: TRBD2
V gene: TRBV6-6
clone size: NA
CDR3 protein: CASSSGGSSYNEQFF
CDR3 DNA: TGTGCCAGCAGTTCCGGCGGGAGCTCCTACAATGAGCAGTTCTTC

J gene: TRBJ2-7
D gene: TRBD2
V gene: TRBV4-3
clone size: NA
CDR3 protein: CASSQDLGLAGDEQYF
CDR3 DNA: TGCGCCAGCAGCCAAGATCTAGGGCTAGCGGGAGACGAGCAGTACTTC

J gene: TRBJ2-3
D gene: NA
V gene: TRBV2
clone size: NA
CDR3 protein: CASRRRDTQYF
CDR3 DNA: TGTGCCAGCAGAAGACGAGATACGCAGTATTTT

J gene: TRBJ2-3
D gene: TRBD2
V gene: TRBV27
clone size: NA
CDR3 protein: CASRLEAGGLTDTQYF
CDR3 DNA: TGTGCCAGCAGGTTAGAGGCGGGAGGCCTCACAGATACGCAGTATTTT

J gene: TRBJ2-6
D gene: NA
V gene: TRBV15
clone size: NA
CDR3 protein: CATSSRETGANVLTF
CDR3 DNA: TGTGCCACCAGCAGTCGGGAGACTGGGGCCAACGTCCTGACTTTC

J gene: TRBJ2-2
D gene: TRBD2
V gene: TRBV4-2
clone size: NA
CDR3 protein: CASSLLSGRADTGELFF
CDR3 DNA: TGTGCCAGCAGCTTGCTTAGCGGGAGGGCCGACACCGGGGAGCTGTTTTTT

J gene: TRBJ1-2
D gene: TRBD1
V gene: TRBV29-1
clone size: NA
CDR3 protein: CSGYRGLYYGYTF
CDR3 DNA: TGCAGCGGTTACAGGGGGCTCTACTATGGCTACACCTTC